This TCR beta chain derives from a study of identical twins. Template switching added a universal primer binding site, and final cDNA carried unique molecular identifiers. In TCRdb, the 5' RACE reads were re-called with MiXCR into one record per CDR3 protein. The sample shows about 150,000 distinct CDR3 sequences, 3.5% of them seen only once. General study results and limits: Out-of-frame alpha sequences common to twins were enriched for low generation probability. Memory repertoires showed no such pattern, whereas abundant cord blood beta clonotypes carried fewer insertions. Partly confounded zero-insertion analyses could result from invariant MAIT and iNKT cells.

V was cut by 0 bases and J by 6 bases, with 12 bases left in between. In germline, CDR1 is SGHRS, CDR2 YFSETQ. The CDR3 runs 14 residues. This clonotype was seen ten or more times. Its target is unknown. The origin of this receptor is a man between 18 and 35 years old in good health. This rearrangement joins TRBV5-1 to TRBJ1-2, with a weak D call TRBD1 (5 bases). Sample: memory T cells sorted from blood. CDR3 DNA: TGCGCCAGCAGCTTGGGGGACCAGCCTAATGGCTACACCTTC. Amino acids: CASSLGDQPNGYTF.